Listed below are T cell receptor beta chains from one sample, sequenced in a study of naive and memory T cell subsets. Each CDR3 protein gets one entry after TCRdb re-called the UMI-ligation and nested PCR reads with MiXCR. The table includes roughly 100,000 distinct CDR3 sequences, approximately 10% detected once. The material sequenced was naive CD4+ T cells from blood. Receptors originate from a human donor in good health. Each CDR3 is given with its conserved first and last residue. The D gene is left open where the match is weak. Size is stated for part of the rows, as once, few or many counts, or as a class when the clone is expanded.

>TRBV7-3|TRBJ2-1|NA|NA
TGTGCCAGCAGCTTAGTTTCTAGCTCCTACAATGAGCAGTTCTTC
CASSLVSSSYNEQFF
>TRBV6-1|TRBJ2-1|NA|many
TGTGCCAGCAGAAACCCCTTCCACTCCTACAATGAGCAGTTCTTC
CASRNPFHSYNEQFF
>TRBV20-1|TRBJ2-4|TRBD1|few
TGCAGTGCTAACAGGGGCCTAGCCAAAAACATTCAGTACTTC
CSANRGLAKNIQYF
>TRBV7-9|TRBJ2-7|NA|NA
TGTGCCAGCAGCTTACGGGGCGAGCAGTACTTC
CASSLRGEQYF
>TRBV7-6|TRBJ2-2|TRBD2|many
TGTGCCAGCAGTGGAGGGACTAGCGGGACGAACACCGGGGAGCTGTTTTTT
CASSGGTSGTNTGELFF
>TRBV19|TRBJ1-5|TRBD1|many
TGTGCCAGTAGTATAGCACAGGGGGGATCATATCAGCCCCAGCATTTT
CASSIAQGGSYQPQHF
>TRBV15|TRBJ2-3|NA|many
TGTGCCACCAGCAGAGATGACGGCACAGATACGCAGTATTTT
CATSRDDGTDTQYF
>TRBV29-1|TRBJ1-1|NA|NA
TGCAGCGTTGTTCGCAGGGCAGGCCCGACAACCGACAACCTAAACACTGAAGCTTTCTTT
CSVVRRAGPTTDNLNTEAFF
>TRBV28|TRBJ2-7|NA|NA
TGTGCCAGCAGTGGCGGCAACCTCGGACACCAGTACGAGCAGTACTTC
CASSGGNLGHQYEQYF
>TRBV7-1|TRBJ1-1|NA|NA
TGTGCCAGCAGCTTCATCACTGAAGCTTTCTTT
CASSFITEAFF
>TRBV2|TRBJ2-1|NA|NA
TGTGCCAGCAGTCCTAGCCGCTCCTACAATGAGCAGTTCTTC
CASSPSRSYNEQFF
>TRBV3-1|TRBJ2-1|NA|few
TGTGCCAGCAGCCAAGCCAATGAGCAGTTCTTC
CASSQANEQFF
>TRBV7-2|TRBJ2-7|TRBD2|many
TGTGCCAGCAGCTTAGGTGGCGGGAGGGCCAACTACGAGCAGTACTTC
CASSLGGGRANYEQYF
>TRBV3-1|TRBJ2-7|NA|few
TGTGCCAGCAGCAAGGACAGTCTCGAGCAGTACTTC
CASSKDSLEQYF
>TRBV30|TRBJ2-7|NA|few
TGTGCCTGGAGCGGCGGACAGAGCTCCTACGAGCAGTACTTC
CAWSGGQSSYEQYF
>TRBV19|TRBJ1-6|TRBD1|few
TGTGCCAGTAGTTTCCAGGGGGGGGTACGGTGGCCCCTCCACTTT
CASSFQGGVRWPLHF
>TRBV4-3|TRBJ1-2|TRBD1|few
TGCGCCAGCAGCCAAGAACCCCTCAGGGGGCGTAGCTATGGCTACACCTTC
CASSQEPLRGRSYGYTF
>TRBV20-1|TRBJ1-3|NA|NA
TGCAGTGCTAGAGGGGCTGGAAACACCATATATTTT
CSARGAGNTIYF
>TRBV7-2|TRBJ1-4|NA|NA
TGTGCCAGCAGCCCCACGGGGATGGAAAAACTGTTTTTT
CASSPTGMEKLFF
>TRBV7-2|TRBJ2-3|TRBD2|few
TGTGCCAGCAGCTTTCTAGCGGGGGGAGTAACAGATACGCAGTATTTT
CASSFLAGGVTDTQYF
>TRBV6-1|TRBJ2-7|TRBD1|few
TGTGCCAGCAGTGAATCTGGGGCAGGGGGTATCTACGAGCAGTACTTC
CASSESGAGGIYEQYF
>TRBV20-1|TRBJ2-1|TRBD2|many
TGCAGTGCTAGAGAGGGGAGGGGACTAAGATACAATGAGCAGTTCTTC
CSAREGRGLRYNEQFF
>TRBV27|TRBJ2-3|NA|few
TGTGCCAGCAGTAAATTCAGGAGCACAGATACGCAGTATTTT
CASSKFRSTDTQYF
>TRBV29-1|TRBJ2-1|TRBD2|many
TGCAGCGGAAAAAAGGGACTAGCGGGGGTGCAGTTCTTC
CSGKKGLAGVQFF